This record looks at one TCR beta chain sequence and its context. The antigen is unknown. The data belong to a study of CD8+ T cells in alopecia areata. The overall study: The percentage of affected scalp area served as the score of severity for treated patients. Findings of the study overall: Amid tofacitinib therapy, many expanded lesional clones stayed present in scalp and blood. Clonality exceeded that of normal scalp in lesional scalp, most notably in alopecia totalis/universalis.

Treatment specified: oral pan-JAK inhibitor, 5-10 mg twice daily. Cell sorting on a FACSAria was used to separate CD4+ and CD8+ T cells from the PBMCs. CDR1 is GTSNPN, CDR2 SVGIG, per germline (reference sequence). Trimming took 2 bases from V and 2 from J, leaving 22 bases between them. CDR3 length: 18 residues. TCR sequencing used cDNA made by reverse transcription of extracted RNA. TCRdb's table, derived via immunoSEQ multiplex PCR, lists solely in-frame clones and lacks some. This table holds about 190,000 clones, 50% to 60% found once. The sample consisted of CD4+ T cells sorted from blood, taken at week 4, from a patient treated with tofacitinib. This TCR was sampled from a human donor with alopecia areata. V is TRBV30 and J is TRBJ1-5, with TRBD1 as a possible D gene (5 bases). This CDR3 reads CAWSSRGSRGGRNQPQHF. The CDR3 region has the DNA TGTGCCTGGAGTTCTAGGGGCTCGCGGGGAGGTCGCAATCAGCCCCAGCATTTT.